This passage covers 3 T cell receptor beta chains from one sample sequenced in a study of control samples from healthy donors and cancer patients. Assay used: immunoSEQ multiplex PCR; TCRdb lists only in-frame clones, some missing. The data contain around 84,000 clones, 91% of them seen just once; the ten biggest clones take up approximately 14%. Material: blood. The origin of the receptors is a man aged 25-40 years in good health.

With respect to this clone: At one of its ends the junction is not consistent with the germline gene, which may arise from a read error. V and J are TRBV4-1 and TRBJ1-6; TRBD1 agrees at 7 bases. This CDR3 spans 17 amino acids. CDR1 MGHRA and CDR2 YSYEKL come from the germline V gene. CDR3: CPSSHDSGDRVNSPLHF. The CDR3, as DNA: TGCCCCAGCAGCCACGACTCAGGAGACAGGGTTAATTCACCCCTCCACTTT.

The V gene is TRBV14, the J gene TRBJ1-1; 8 bases agree with TRBD1. CDR1 is SGHDN and CDR2 is FVKESK in the germline V gene. The CDR3 is 15 amino acids. V lost 6 bases, J lost 1 base, and 7 bases stayed unmatched. This CDR3 is CASRRGQGTNTEAFF. CDR3 in DNA: TGTGCCAGCAGACGAGGACAGGGAACGAACACTGAAGCTTTCTTT. Drawing the rest from reference TRBV14 and TRBJ1-1, the complete variable domain is EAGVTQFPSHSVIEKGQTVTLRCDPISGHDNLYWYRRVMGKEIKFLLHFVKESKQDESGMPNNRFLAERTGGTYSTLKVQPAELEDSGVYFCASRRGQGTNTEAFFGQGTRLTVV.

The V and J genes are TRBV2 and TRBJ2-2; tentative D call: TRBD2 (5 bases). CDR1 SNHLY and CDR2 FYNNEI come from the germline V gene. V was pared by 10 bases and J by 4 bases, with 25 bases between. CDR3 length: 17 residues. The DNA of the CDR3 is TGTGCCACCGGAGGAGGACGCTCCTCAGTGGGCACCGGGGAGCTGTTTTTT. As protein: CATGGGRSSVGTGELFF.